This TCR beta chain was sequenced during a study of identical twins. MiXCR was run by TCRdb on the 5' RACE reads, yielding one entry per CDR3 protein. The table shows some 1,700,000 distinct CDR3 sequences, with about 32% occurring only once. Trimming cost V 3 bases and J 3 bases, with 15 bases left between them. The CDR3 contains 16 residues. CDR1 is SGHRS and CDR2 is YFSETQ in the germline V gene. V usage is TRBV5-1 and J usage is TRBJ1-4, with TRBD1 as a possible D gene (5 bases). This receptor was obtained from a newborn girl in good health. The sequenced material came from cord blood. The DNA of the CDR3 is TGCGCCAGCAGCTCTTCCAAGGGGACCTCTAATGAAAAACTGTTTTTT. It specifies CASSSSKGTSNEKLFF. Using reference TRBV5-1 and TRBJ1-4 for the parts outside the CDR3, the full variable domain is KAGVTQTPRYLIKTRGQQVTLSCSPISGHRSVSWYQQTPGQGLQFLFEYFSETQRNKGNFPGRFSGRQFSNSRSEMNVSTLELGDSALYLCASSSSKGTSNEKLFFGSGTQLSVL.